A selection of T cell receptor beta chains follows, all from one sample in a study of OX40 agonist ivuxolimab in advanced cancers. Generated by immunoSEQ multiplex PCR, the TCRdb table keeps only in-frame clones and is missing some. This sample yields more than 40,000 clones, of which approximately 91% are seen a single time; just under 8% belongs to the top ten. The sequencing used CD4+ or CD8+ T cells sorted from blood, collected in a trial of the OX40 agonist ivuxolimab. All receptors derive from an adult with an advanced solid tumor such as melanoma, head and neck, liver or kidney cancer. The CDR3 runs from the conserved cysteine through the conserved F or W. A D gene is named only where the DNA matches it firmly. Rows give clone size only sometimes, using once, few, many, or a class for an expanded clone.

d_gene	abundance	v_gene	j_gene	CDR3nt	CDR3aa
-	-	TRBV5-1	TRBJ1-3	TGCGCCAGCAGCTTAGTTGGTGACCCTTCTGGAAACACCATATATTTT	CASSLVGDPSGNTIYF
-	-	TRBV6-6	TRBJ1-2	TGTGCCAGCAGTTACACCGGTCGGGGCTACACCTTC	CASSYTGRGYTF
TRBD2	-	TRBV19	TRBJ2-1	TGTGCCACCCCGACTAGCGGGAGTGTGGCAAATGAGCAGTTCTTC	CATPTSGSVANEQFF
TRBD1	-	TRBV6-6	TRBJ1-4	TGTGCCACCAAGTCCGGGACAGGGTTCCATGAAAAACTGTTTTTT	CATKSGTGFHEKLFF
-	-	TRBV28	TRBJ2-4	TGTGCCAGCAGCTTTTTAACCAGGAAAAACATTCAGTACTTC	CASSFLTRKNIQYF
-	medium-sized	TRBV11-3	TRBJ2-7	TGTGCCAGCAGCTTATCGGGTTACGAGCAGTACTTC	CASSLSGYEQYF
-	-	TRBV2	TRBJ1-2	TGTGCCACCGTGCCGGAGGGATCGACCGGTCATGGCTACACCTTC	CATVPEGSTGHGYTF
TRBD1	-	TRBV27	TRBJ2-2	TGTGCCAGCAGTTGGGACAGGAGGGGCGGGGAGCTGTTTTTT	CASSWDRRGGELFF
TRBD2	-	TRBV18	TRBJ2-7	TGTGCCAGCTCACTCGGACTAGCGGGAGGAGGCGAGCAGTACTTC	CASSLGLAGGGEQYF
TRBD1	-	TRBV27	TRBJ2-1	TGTGCCAGCAACATACAGGGGGCCGATGAGCAGTTCTTC	CASNIQGADEQFF
TRBD2	once	TRBV28	TRBJ2-7	TGTGCCAGCAGTTCTCCCGGACTAGCGGGAGGGTACGAGCAGTACTTC	CASSSPGLAGGYEQYF
-	once	TRBV27	TRBJ1-6	TGTGCCAGCAGTTTATTTGGTGGGGGTAATTCACCCCTCCACTTT	CASSLFGGGNSPLHF
-	-	TRBV6-5	TRBJ2-4	TGTGCCAGCAGCCCAAGGTACGGGCAGAACATTCAGTACTTC	CASSPRYGQNIQYF
-	-	TRBV6-1	TRBJ1-5	TGTGCCAGCAGTGTGACCGGGACGGAAGATCAGCCCCAGCATTTT	CASSVTGTEDQPQHF
-	-	TRBV7-6	TRBJ2-6	TGTGCCAGCAGCTTAGAGGCGGGATCTGGGGCCAACGTCCTGACTTTC	CASSLEAGSGANVLTF
TRBD1	-	TRBV10-2	TRBJ1-2	TGCGCCAGCAGCCCCACCACCGGGACAGCTAACTATGGCTACACCTTC	CASSPTTGTANYGYTF
-	few	TRBV6-5	TRBJ1-1	TGTGCCAGCAGCCCAGTATCGCGGAACACTGAAGCTTTCTTT	CASSPVSRNTEAFF
TRBD1	-	TRBV5-5	TRBJ2-7	TGTGCCAGCAGCTTGGACAGGGGGCTTGTCTTGCAGTACTTC	CASSLDRGLVLQYF
-	-	TRBV7-9	TRBJ2-2	TGTGCCAGCAGCTTAGTGTTTCGCGGGGAGCTGTTTTTT	CASSLVFRGELFF
TRBD1	-	TRBV29-1	TRBJ1-1	TGCAGCGTTAGGGTGGGACAGGGGAGTACTGAAGCTTTCTTT	CSVRVGQGSTEAFF
-	-	TRBV15	TRBJ2-2	TGTGCCACCAGCAGAGACGTTCAGACAGTCCTCTACACCGGGGAGCTGTTTTTT	CATSRDVQTVLYTGELFF
-	-	TRBV5-1	TRBJ2-5	TGCGCCAGCAGCTTGTACGGGGGCGAGCAAGAGACCCAGTACTTC	CASSLYGGEQETQYF
-	-	TRBV10-3	TRBJ1-1	TGTGCCATCACGGGGGCGGGGAGGGGGAACACTGAAGCTTTCTTT	CAITGAGRGNTEAFF
TRBD1	-	TRBV7-9	TRBJ2-1	TGTGCCAGCAGATTTTCCGGGACAGGGGAATACAATGAGCAGTTCTTC	CASRFSGTGEYNEQFF